This T cell receptor (beta chain) appears in the sequencing data of a study of blood T cell repertoires in COVID-19. The ends were cut back, 2 bases at V and 0 bases at J, with 13 bases in the middle. CDR1 and CDR2 (germline): LGHNT, FRNRAP. The CDR3 is made up of 16 amino acids. Using immunoSEQ multiplex PCR, the repertoire was profiled, and TCRdb retains in-frame clones only, with some absent. This repertoire shows more than 85,000 clones, about nine tenths found once; its top ten account for roughly 4.2%. The sequence came from a man in his late teens or twenties with acute or convalescent COVID-19. Source material: peripheral blood. This chain uses TRBV12-5 with TRBJ1-2; D not certain. CDR3 DNA sequence: TGTGCTAGTGGTTTGTGGGCCGAGAGGGCTAACTATGGCTACACCTTC. This translates into CASGLWAERANYGYTF.